Following are 5 T cell receptor beta chains from one sample sequenced in a study of blood T cells in healthy people across ages. Combining a sample-barcoded 5' primer with a J-beta primer mix, a second PCR ran for about 6 to 12 cycles. TCRdb reprocessed the 5' RACE reads with MiXCR, giving one entry per CDR3 protein. The sample shows about 640,000 distinct CDR3 sequences, 25% to 30% of them seen only once. The specimen sequenced was blood. These receptors were collected from a woman over 75 in good health.

On this clonotype: Lacking the conserved final phenylalanine or tryptophan, this CDR3 likely reflects a read error. The chain links TRBV10-3 to TRBJ2-3, with a weak D call TRBD2 (6 bases). The V end was cut by 2 bases, the J end by 6 bases, with 9 bases between. CDR1 and CDR2 (germline): ENHRY, SYGVKD. This CDR3 is 13 amino acids long. This CDR3 is CAISETLADTQYC. The CDR3 nucleotides read TGTGCCATCAGTGAGACACTAGCCGATACGCAGTATTGT.

This clonotype showed up many times. The chain is built from TRBV7-2 and TRBJ2-7, with TRBD1 matching 7 bases. Germline CDR1 SGHTA, CDR2 FQGNSA. The CDR3 runs 16 residues. Germline trimming cut 3 bases from V and 5 bases from J; bases unmatched to any gene: 13. The CDR3, as DNA: TGTGCCAGCAGCTTGAGGTCAGGGGGAATTGGGCACGAGCAGTACTTC. Translated, it gives CASSLRSGGIGHEQYF.

At least ten counts were recorded for this clonotype. The chain joins TRBV7-8 to TRBJ2-4; 7 nucleotides align to TRBD2. The length of the CDR3 is 17 residues. Germline V gene data show CDR1 as SGHVS and CDR2 as FQNEAQ. Trimming took 4 bases from V and 0 from J; bases not matched to a gene: 9. CDR3 loop: CASSSGLGILAKNIQYF. The DNA of the CDR3 is TGTGCCAGCAGCTCAGGACTAGGAATATTAGCCAAAAACATTCAGTACTTC.

At least ten counts were recorded for this clonotype. The chain recombines TRBV29-1 with TRBJ2-1, with TRBD2 as a possible D gene (6 bases). Deletions cut 4 bases from V and 4 bases from J, with 11 bases between. Germline-derived CDR1 and CDR2 are SQVTM and ANQGSEA. The CDR3 loop spans 13 amino acids. DNA of the CDR3: TGCAGCGTTGGCGGGGAGGCGTACAATGAGCAGTTCTTC. Its protein is CSVGGEAYNEQFF.

There are a few counts of this clonotype. This chain uses TRBV20-1 with TRBJ2-7; D is uncertain. In germline, CDR1 is DFQATT, CDR2 SNEGSKA (reference sequence). The CDR3 totals 14 residues. V was clipped by 3 bases and J by 1 base, with 13 bases between them. The CDR3 nucleotides are TGCAGTGCTAGCCCCCCTAGTCAGTCCTACGAGCAGTACTTC. Amino acid sequence: CSASPPSQSYEQYF.